This T cell receptor beta chain was observed in a study of post-analysis software for immune sequencing data. Study in general: Relapsing-remitting, secondary progressive and progressive-relapsing forms of multiple sclerosis all featured among disease courses. Points from the study as a whole: Controls showed significantly higher normalized Chao1 diversity than did multiple sclerosis patients.

This clonotype has just a few counts. The antigen is undetermined. Every TCR beta cDNA library bore unique molecular identifiers. MiXCR, run by TCRdb on the PCR reads, gives a single entry per CDR3 protein. The profile shows some 370,000 distinct CDR3 sequences, approximately 38% of them singletons. The sample was blood. The clonotype was recovered from a girl under 18 with multiple sclerosis.

The CDR3 DNA sequence: TGTGCCAGCACCCGGAGAGCCTTTCCTGTACAAGAGACCCAGTACTTC. It codes for CASTRRAFPVQETQYF. The chain couples TRBV7-2 to TRBJ2-5; D is ambiguous. The CDR3 contains 16 residues. Per germline, CDR1 SGHTA and CDR2 FQGNSA. V lost 7 bases to trimming and J lost 2 bases, with 20 bases between them.